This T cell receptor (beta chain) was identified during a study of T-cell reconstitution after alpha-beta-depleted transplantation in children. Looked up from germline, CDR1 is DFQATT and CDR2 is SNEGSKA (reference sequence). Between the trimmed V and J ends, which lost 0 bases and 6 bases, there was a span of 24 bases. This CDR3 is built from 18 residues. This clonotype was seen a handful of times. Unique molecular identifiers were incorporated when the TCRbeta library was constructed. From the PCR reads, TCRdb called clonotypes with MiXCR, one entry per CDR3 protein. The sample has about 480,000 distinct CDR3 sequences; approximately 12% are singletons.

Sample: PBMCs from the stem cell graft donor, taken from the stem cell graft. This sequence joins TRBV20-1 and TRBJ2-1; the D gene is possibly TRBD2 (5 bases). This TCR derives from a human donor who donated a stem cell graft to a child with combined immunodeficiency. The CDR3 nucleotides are TGCAGTGCTAGAGATGTAATTGAGACTAAAAGCGGCGGCAATGAGCAGTTCTTC. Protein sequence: CSARDVIETKSGGNEQFF.